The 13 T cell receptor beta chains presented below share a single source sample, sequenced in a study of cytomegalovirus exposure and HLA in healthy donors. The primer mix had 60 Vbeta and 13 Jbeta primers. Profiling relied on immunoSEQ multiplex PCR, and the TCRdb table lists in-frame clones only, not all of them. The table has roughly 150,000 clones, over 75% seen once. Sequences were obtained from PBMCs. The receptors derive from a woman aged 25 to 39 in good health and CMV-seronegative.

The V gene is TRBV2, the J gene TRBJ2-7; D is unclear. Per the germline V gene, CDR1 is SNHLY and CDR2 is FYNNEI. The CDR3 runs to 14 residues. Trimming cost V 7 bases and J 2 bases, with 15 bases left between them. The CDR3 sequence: CASTSTDNAYEQYF. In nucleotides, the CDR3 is TGTGCCAGCACCTCTACTGACAACGCCTACGAGCAGTACTTC.

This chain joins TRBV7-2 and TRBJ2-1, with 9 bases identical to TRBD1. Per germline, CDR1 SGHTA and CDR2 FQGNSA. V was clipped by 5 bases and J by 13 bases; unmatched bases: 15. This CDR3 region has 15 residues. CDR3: CASSVGTGRGVKQFF. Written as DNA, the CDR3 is TGTGCCAGCAGCGTTGGGACAGGGAGGGGGGTGAAACAGTTCTTC.

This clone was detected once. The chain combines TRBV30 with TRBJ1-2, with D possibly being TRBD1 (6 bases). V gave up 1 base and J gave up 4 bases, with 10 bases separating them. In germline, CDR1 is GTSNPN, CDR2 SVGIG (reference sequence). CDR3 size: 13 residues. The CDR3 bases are TGTGCCTGGAGTGCCAGGGGATTCTATGGCTACACCTTC. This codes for CAWSARGFYGYTF.

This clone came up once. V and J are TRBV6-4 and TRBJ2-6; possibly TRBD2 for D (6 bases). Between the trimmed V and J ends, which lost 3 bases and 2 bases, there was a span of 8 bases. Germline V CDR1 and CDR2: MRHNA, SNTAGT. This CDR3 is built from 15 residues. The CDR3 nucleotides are TGTGCCAGCAGTGAAGGAGGGACTGGGGCCAACGTCCTGACTTTC. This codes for CASSEGGTGANVLTF.

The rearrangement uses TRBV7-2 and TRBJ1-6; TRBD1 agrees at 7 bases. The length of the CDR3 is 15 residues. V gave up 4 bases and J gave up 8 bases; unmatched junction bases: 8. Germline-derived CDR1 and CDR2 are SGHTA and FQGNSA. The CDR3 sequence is CASSSLGQGDSPLHF. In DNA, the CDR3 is TGTGCCAGCAGCTCATTGGGGCAGGGGGATTCACCCCTCCACTTT.

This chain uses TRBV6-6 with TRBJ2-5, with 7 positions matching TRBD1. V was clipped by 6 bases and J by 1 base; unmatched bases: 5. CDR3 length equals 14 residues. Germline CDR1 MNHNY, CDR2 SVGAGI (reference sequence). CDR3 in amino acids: CASSFTGVQETQYF. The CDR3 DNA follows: TGTGCCAGCAGCTTTACAGGGGTCCAAGAGACCCAGTACTTC.

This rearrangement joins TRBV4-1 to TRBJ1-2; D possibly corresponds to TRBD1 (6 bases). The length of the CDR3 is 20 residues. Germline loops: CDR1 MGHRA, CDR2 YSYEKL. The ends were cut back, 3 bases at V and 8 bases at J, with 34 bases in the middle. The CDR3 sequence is CASSHPVDSERWGSLPGYTF. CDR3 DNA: TGCGCCAGCAGCCACCCTGTGGACAGCGAAAGGTGGGGTAGTCTTCCCGGCTACACCTTC.

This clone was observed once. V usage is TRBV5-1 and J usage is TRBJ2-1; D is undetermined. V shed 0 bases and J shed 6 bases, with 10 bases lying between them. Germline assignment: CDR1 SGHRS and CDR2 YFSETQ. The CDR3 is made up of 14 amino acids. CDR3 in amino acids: CASSLAVESNEQFF. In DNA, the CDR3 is TGCGCCAGCAGCTTGGCCGTAGAGTCCAATGAGCAGTTCTTC. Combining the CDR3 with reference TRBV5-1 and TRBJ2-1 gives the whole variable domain KAGVTQTPRYLIKTRGQQVTLSCSPISGHRSVSWYQQTPGQGLQFLFEYFSETQRNKGNFPGRFSGRQFSNSRSEMNVSTLELGDSALYLCASSLAVESNEQFFGPGTRLTVL.

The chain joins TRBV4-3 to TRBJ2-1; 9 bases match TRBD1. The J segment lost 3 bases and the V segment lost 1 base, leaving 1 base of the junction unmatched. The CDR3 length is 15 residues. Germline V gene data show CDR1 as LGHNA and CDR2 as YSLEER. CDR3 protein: CASSQGTGDYNEQFF. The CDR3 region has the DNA TGCGCCAGCAGCCAAGGGACAGGGGACTACAATGAGCAGTTCTTC.

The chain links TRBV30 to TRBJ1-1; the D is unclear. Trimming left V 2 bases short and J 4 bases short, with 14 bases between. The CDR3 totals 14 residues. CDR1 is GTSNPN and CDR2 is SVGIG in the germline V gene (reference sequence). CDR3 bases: TGTGCCTGGAGTTCTGACCGGGTATCCACTGAAGCTTTCTTT. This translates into CAWSSDRVSTEAFF. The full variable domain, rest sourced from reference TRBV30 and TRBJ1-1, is SQTIHQWPATLVQPVGSPLSLECTVEGTSNPNLYWYRQAAGRGLQLLFYSVGIGQISSEVPQNLSASRPQDRQFILSSKKLLLSDSGFYLCAWSSDRVSTEAFFGQGTRLTVV.

The CDR3 DNA reads as TGTGCCAGCAGCCGCGGGGGAAACACCGGGGAGCTGTTTTTT. This encodes CASSRGGNTGELFF. The chain joins TRBV7-3 to TRBJ2-2; TRBD2 aligns across 7 bases. With V trimmed by 5 bases and J by 2 bases, 2 bases remained unmatched. Germline CDR1 SGHTA, CDR2 FQGTGA. This CDR3 comprises 14 residues.

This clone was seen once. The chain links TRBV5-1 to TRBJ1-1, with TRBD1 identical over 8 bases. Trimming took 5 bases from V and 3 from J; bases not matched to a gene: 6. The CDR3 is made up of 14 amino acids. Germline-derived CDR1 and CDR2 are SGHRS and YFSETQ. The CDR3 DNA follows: TGCGCCAGCAGAGGACAGGGAGGCGACACTGAAGCTTTCTTT. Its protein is CASRGQGGDTEAFF.

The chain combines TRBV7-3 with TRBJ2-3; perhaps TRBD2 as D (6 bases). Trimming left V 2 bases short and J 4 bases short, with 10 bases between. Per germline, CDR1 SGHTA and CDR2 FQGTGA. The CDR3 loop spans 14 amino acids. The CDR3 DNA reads TGTGCCAGCAGCTTAGGGGGGACTCCAGATACGCAGTATTTT. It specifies CASSLGGTPDTQYF. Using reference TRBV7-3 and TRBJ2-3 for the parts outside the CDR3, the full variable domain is GAGVSQTPSNKVTEKGKYVELRCDPISGHTALYWYRQSLGQGPEFLIYFQGTGAADDSGLPNDRFFAVRPEGSVSTLKIQRTERGDSAVYLCASSLGGTPDTQYFGPGTRLTVL.